This T cell receptor beta chain was captured in a study of blood T cell repertoires in COVID-19. Data came from immunoSEQ multiplex PCR; TCRdb stores just in-frame clones and leaves some out. This table has 210,000 or so clones, around 86% appearing once. The germline V gene has CDR1 GTSNPN and CDR2 SVGIG (reference sequence). This CDR3 region has 14 residues. After removal of 1 base from V and 3 bases from J, the junction contained 3 bases not matched to a gene. Recruitment covered about two dozen US areas and drew participants whose ages spanned roughly 18 to 100 years. The V call is TRBV30, the J call TRBJ2-3, with 8 bases lining up with TRBD2. The sample taken for sequencing was PBMCs or T cells enriched from blood (not recorded which). The receptor's source is a woman in her forties or fifties with acute COVID-19. In nucleotides, the CDR3 is TGTGCCTGGAGTGCAGCGGGAGCAACAGATACGCAGTATTTT. Amino acid sequence: CAWSAAGATDTQYF.